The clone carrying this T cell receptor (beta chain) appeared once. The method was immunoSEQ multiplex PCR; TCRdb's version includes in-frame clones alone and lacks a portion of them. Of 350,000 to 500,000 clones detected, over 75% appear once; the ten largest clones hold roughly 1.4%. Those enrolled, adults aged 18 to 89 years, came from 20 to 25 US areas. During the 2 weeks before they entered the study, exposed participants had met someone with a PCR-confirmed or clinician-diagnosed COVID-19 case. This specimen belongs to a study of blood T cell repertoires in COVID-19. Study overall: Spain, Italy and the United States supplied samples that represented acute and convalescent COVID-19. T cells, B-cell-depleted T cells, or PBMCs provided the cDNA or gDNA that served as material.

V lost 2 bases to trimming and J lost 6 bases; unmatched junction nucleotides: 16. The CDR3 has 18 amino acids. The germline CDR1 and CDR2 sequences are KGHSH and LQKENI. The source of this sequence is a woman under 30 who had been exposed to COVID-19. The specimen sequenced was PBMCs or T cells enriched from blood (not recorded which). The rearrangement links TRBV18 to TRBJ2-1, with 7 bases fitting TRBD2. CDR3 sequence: CASSPRSRESQLGNEQFF. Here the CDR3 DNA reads TGTGCCAGCTCACCAAGGTCGCGGGAGAGTCAATTGGGCAATGAGCAGTTCTTC.